This TCR beta chain appears in the sequencing data of a study of T cell responses to AZD1222 COVID-19 vaccine. Measured with immunoSEQ multiplex PCR; TCRdb has only the in-frame clones, and not every one. The table records some 150,000 clones, around 89% of them present only once. The sample here was peripheral blood, taken 28 days after the second AZD1222 dose. The sequence was collected from an adult who received the AZD1222 COVID-19 vaccine.

This chain's CDR3 is CASSQPGNTEAFF. CDR3 sequence (DNA): TGTGCCAGCAGCCAACCCGGGAACACTGAAGCTTTCTTT. This sequence joins TRBV5-4 and TRBJ1-1; D not certain. V lost 4 bases and J 1 base, leaving 8 bases between the germline ends. The germline CDR1 and CDR2 sequences are SGHNT and YYREEE (reference sequence). This CDR3 is built from 13 residues.